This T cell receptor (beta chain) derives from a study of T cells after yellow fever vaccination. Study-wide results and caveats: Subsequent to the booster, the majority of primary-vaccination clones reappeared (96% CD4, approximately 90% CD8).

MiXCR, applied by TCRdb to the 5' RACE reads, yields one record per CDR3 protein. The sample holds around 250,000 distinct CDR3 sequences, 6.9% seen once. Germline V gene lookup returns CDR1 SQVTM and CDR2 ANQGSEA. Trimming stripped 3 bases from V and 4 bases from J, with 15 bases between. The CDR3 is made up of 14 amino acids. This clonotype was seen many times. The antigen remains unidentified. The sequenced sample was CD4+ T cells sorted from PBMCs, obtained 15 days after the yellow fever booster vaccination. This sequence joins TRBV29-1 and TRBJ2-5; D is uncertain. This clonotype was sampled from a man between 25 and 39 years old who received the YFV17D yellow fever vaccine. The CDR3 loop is CSVDMRTDGETQYF. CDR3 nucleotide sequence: TGCAGCGTTGATATGAGAACAGACGGAGAGACCCAGTACTTC.